Following are 9 T cell receptor beta chains from one sample sequenced in a study of T cells in Graves' hyperthyroidism and ophthalmopathy. The source material, RNA transcripts, was used to amplify TCR beta CDR3 regions. Primed by the HTBI set, a first-round RT-PCR was run on the TCR CDR3. TCRdb re-derived calls from the multiplex PCR reads in MiXCR, one entry per CDR3 protein. The table has 500,000 or so distinct CDR3 sequences, around 15% seen once. The sequenced sample consisted of blood. The receptors come from a woman younger than 45 with Graves' ophthalmopathy.

This clonotype was detected many times. V is TRBV12-3 or TRBV12-4 and J is TRBJ2-3; 10 bases align to TRBD2. CDR3 length equals 14 residues. After removal of 6 bases from V and 6 bases from J, the junction contained 6 bases not matched to a gene. The DNA for the CDR3 is TGTGCCAGCAGCCGTCTAGCGGGAGAGGATACGCAGTATTTT. Its protein is CASSRLAGEDTQYF.

This clonotype was counted only a few times. The chain employs TRBV9 and TRBJ2-7; the match to TRBD2 covers 10 bases. CDR1 is SGDLS and CDR2 is YYNGEE in the germline V gene. V gave up 4 bases and J gave up 5 bases; unmatched junction bases: 9. The CDR3 covers 15 residues. The CDR3 is CASSKGSGRGNEQYF. In DNA form, the CDR3 reads TGTGCCAGCAGCAAGGGAAGCGGGAGGGGAAACGAGCAGTACTTC.

This clonotype was found many times. This chain links TRBV28 with TRBJ2-1; 9 bases match TRBD2. The CDR3 has 14 amino acids. Germline values: CDR1 MDHEN, CDR2 SYDVKM. J gave up 5 bases and V 5 bases, and 4 bases lay outside the gene matches. The CDR3 DNA is TGTGCCAGCAGTGGCTTAGCGGGAGACAATGAGCAGTTCTTC. Protein sequence: CASSGLAGDNEQFF.

Only a few counts were recorded for this clonotype. The chain is built from TRBV5-4 and TRBJ1-4; TRBD1 is a possible D gene (5 bases). Trimming left V 4 bases short and J 8 bases short, with 9 bases between. CDR1 and CDR2 (germline): SGHNT, YYREEE (reference sequence). This CDR3 region has 12 residues. In DNA, the CDR3 is TGTGCCAGCAGCGTCGAGGGGGAAAAACTGTTTTTT. Translating it yields CASSVEGEKLFF. Together with reference TRBV5-4 and TRBJ1-4, the CDR3 gives the full variable domain: ETGVTQSPTHLIKTRGQQVTLRCSSQSGHNTVSWYQQALGQGPQFIFQYYREEENGRGNFPPRFSGLQFPNYSSELNVNALELDDSALYLCASSVEGEKLFFGSGTQLSVL.

Comment on this clonotype: This clone may be a read error of a much larger clone one base away. DNA of the CDR3: TGTACCAGCTCCCTCGGGATGACCCAGTACTTC. This sequence encodes CTSSLGMTQYF. The rearrangement uses TRBV18 and TRBJ2-5, with D maybe TRBD2 (5 bases). The CDR3 is made up of 11 amino acids. Germline V lookup: CDR1 KGHSH, CDR2 LQKENI.

The CDR3 here is CASSPGWSNEKLFF. DNA of the CDR3: TGTGCCAGCAGCCCCGGGTGGTCTAATGAAAAACTGTTTTTT. The chain joins TRBV7-9 to TRBJ1-4; D is uncertain. V was pared by 5 bases and J by 3 bases, with 10 bases between. The CDR3 consists of 14 residues. CDR1 and CDR2 (germline): SEHNR, FQNEAQ (reference sequence). The full variable domain, rest sourced from reference TRBV7-9 and TRBJ1-4, is DTGVSQNPRHKITKRGQNVTFRCDPISEHNRLYWYRQTLGQGPEFLTYFQNEAQLEKSRLLSDRFSAERPKGSFSTLEIQRTEQGDSAMYLCASSPGWSNEKLFFGSGTQLSVL.

V is TRBV6-4 and J is TRBJ2-3; D tentatively reads TRBD1 or TRBD2 (5 bases each). This CDR3 has 13 amino acids. Germline lookup yields CDR1 MRHNA and CDR2 SNTAGT. V lost 7 bases to trimming and J lost 5 bases, with 13 bases between them. CDR3 protein: CASTGTVIDTQYF. In DNA, the CDR3 is TGTGCCAGCACCGGGACCGTTATAGATACGCAGTATTTT.

The sample holds many counts of this clonotype. The rearrangement uses TRBV5-1 and TRBJ2-7; TRBD2 matches at 11 bases. Germline V gene sequence: CDR1 SGHRS, CDR2 YFSETQ. The CDR3 length is 17 residues. The ends lost 4 bases at V and 7 bases at J; junction bases unmatched: 16. The CDR3 DNA reads TGCGCCAGCAGCAGATGGGGACTAGCGGAGTTGAAGTGTGAGCAGTACTTC. It translates to CASSRWGLAELKCEQYF.

V and J are TRBV5-5 and TRBJ2-7; a possible D gene is TRBD2 (6 bases). The J call is doubtful: the DNA matches TRBJ2-1 better. Looked up from germline, CDR1 is SGHKS and CDR2 is YYEKEE (reference sequence). The CDR3 totals 14 residues. The DNA for the CDR3 is TGTGCCAGCAGCTTCGGGGGATCGGCCTACGAGCAGTTCTTC. This gives the protein CASSFGGSAYEQFF.